This T cell receptor beta chain appears in the sequencing data of a study of technical replicates of blood from a few donors. Germline CDR1 and CDR2: SGHRS and YFSETQ. The CDR3 totals 13 residues. Trimming cost V 0 bases and J 10 bases, with 8 bases left between them. Produced via immunoSEQ multiplex PCR; TCRdb's table is partial and in-frame only. The sample has tens of thousands of clones; just over 90% are singletons. The TCR was taken from a human donor in good health. The gene calls are TRBV5-1 and TRBJ1-6; no clear D gene. Sequenced material: T cells isolated from PBMCs. The CDR3 here is CASSLAGRSPLHF. CDR3 nucleotides: TGCGCCAGCAGCTTGGCGGGGAGGTCACCCCTCCACTTT.